The text below deals with one T cell receptor (beta chain). This entry comes from a study of OX40 agonist ivuxolimab in advanced cancers. V was shortened by 7 bases and J by 1 base, with 13 bases between the two germline ends. From germline, CDR1 is MNHEY and CDR2 SVGAGI. CDR3 size: 14 residues. Repertoires were generated with immunoSEQ multiplex PCR, while TCRdb's copy carries only in-frame clones and drops some. Of 70,000 to 85,000 clones in the sample, 85% to 90% were seen once. Autoimmune disease history or systemic immunosuppression led to patients being barred. The chain links TRBV6-5 to TRBJ1-1; D might be TRBD1 (5 bases). The material sequenced was CD4+ or CD8+ T cells sorted from blood, taken in a trial of the OX40 agonist ivuxolimab. This clonotype was sampled from an adult with an advanced solid tumor such as melanoma, head and neck, liver or kidney cancer. CDR3 nucleotide sequence: TGTGCCAGCACTCCAATTACAGGGAACACTGAAGCTTTCTTT. Protein: CASTPITGNTEAFF.